The clone carrying this TCR beta chain was detected once. The source of the sample is a study of blood T cell repertoires in COVID-19. Study background: The origin of the acute and convalescent COVID-19 samples was the United States, Italy and Spain. PBMCs, B-cell-depleted T cells, or T cells provided the cDNA or gDNA that made up the material.

Generated by immunoSEQ multiplex PCR, the TCRdb table keeps only in-frame clones and is missing some. Of around 700,000 clones in the sample, around 89% were seen once. Germline loops: CDR1 LGHDT, CDR2 YNNKEL (reference sequence). This CDR3 is 19 amino acids long. V shed 0 bases and J shed 1 base, with 19 bases lying between them. The sequenced sample consisted of peripheral blood. The receptor comes from a woman aged 18-29 years with acute or convalescent COVID-19. J is TRBJ2-4 and V is TRBV3-1 (or the pseudogene TRBV3-2); TRBD2 might be the D (6 bases). The CDR3 loop reads CASSQDGGTATSAKNIQYF. DNA of the CDR3: TGTGCCAGCAGCCAAGATGGGGGGACCGCCACTTCGGCCAAAAACATTCAGTACTTC.